This T cell receptor (beta chain) is from a study of blood T cell repertoires in COVID-19. Per the authors' pipeline: Estimation of nucleated cell counts was performed using reference gene primer amplification. The repertoire was sequenced with immunoSEQ multiplex PCR; TCRdb's copy has only in-frame clones and lacks some. D and trimming come from the DNA, and the V and J calls and clone size come from that table. The sample lists around 250,000 clones, roughly 88% occurring once. The V and J ends lost 7 bases and 1 base respectively, with 13 bases between them. Germline loops: CDR1 MGHDK, CDR2 SYGVNS. This CDR3 is 14 amino acids long. Participants had their cohort set by participant-reported clinical history. Exposed study participants had met a COVID-19 case within 2 weeks before entry.

The J gene is TRBJ1-1, the V gene TRBV25-1, with D perhaps TRBD1 (6 bases). This TCR derives from a woman aged 40-49 years who had been exposed to COVID-19. What was sequenced was PBMCs or T cells enriched from blood (not recorded which). CDR3 amino acids: CASKDSGGNTEAFF. The DNA of the CDR3 is TGTGCCAGCAAGGACAGTGGGGGGAACACTGAAGCTTTCTTT.